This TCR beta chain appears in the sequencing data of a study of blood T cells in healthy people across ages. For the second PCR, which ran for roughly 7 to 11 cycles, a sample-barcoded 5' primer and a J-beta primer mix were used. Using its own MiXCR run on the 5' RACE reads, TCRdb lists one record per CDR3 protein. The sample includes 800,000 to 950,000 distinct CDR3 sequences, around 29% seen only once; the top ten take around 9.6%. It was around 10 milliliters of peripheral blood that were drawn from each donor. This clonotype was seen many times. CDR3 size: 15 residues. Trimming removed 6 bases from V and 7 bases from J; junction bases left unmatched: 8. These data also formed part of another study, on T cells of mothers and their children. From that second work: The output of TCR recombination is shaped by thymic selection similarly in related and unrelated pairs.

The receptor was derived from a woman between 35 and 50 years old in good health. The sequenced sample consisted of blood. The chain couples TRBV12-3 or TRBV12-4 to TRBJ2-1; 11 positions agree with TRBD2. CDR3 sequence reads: CASRLAGGPENEQFF. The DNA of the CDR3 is TGTGCCAGCAGGCTAGCGGGGGGCCCTGAAAATGAGCAGTTCTTC.